Following are 11 T cell receptor beta chains from one sample sequenced in a study of T cell clonality in common variable immunodeficiency. Measured with immunoSEQ multiplex PCR; TCRdb has only the in-frame clones, and not every one. The table lists around 13,000 clones, with no singletons. Overall study findings and caveats: Common variable immunodeficiency TCR beta sequences reportedly had fewer deletions and N-nucleotide insertions.

These receptors have no known antigen. Material for sequencing was peripheral blood mononuclear cells. The receptors were sampled from a human donor with common variable immunodeficiency.

With regard to this clone: The missing CDR3 end, 3 residues past where the read stops, is filled in from the germline J gene. This rearrangement joins TRBV19 to TRBJ2-1; the D gene is possibly TRBD1 (7 bases). The V gene's germline CDR1 is LNHDA and CDR2 SQIVND (reference sequence). CDR3 size: 13 residues. Trimming shortened V by 5 bases and J by 6 bases, and 11 bases separated the two germline ends. CDR3 amino acids: CASSRQGLNEQFF. The part of the CDR3 DNA that was read is TGTGCCAGTAGTCGACAGGGACTCAATGAG.

With regard to this clone: The read ends 3 residues before the CDR3 terminus; that terminus is restored from the germline J gene. The gene calls are TRBV7-9 and TRBJ2-7; D perhaps matches TRBD1 (6 bases). V shed 5 bases and J shed 2 bases, with 10 bases lying between them. This CDR3 region has 13 residues. Germline V lookup: CDR1 SEHNR, CDR2 FQNEAQ (reference sequence). This CDR3 reads CASSVGTTYEQYF. The sequenced CDR3 bases are TGTGCCAGCAGCGTTGGGACAACCTACGAG.

Remarks on this clone: The read halts 3 residues ahead of the CDR3 end, with the missing end drawn from the germline J gene. The chain is built from TRBV19 and TRBJ2-2; 8 nucleotides align to TRBD1. Germline-derived CDR1 and CDR2 are LNHDA and SQIVND (reference sequence). V shed 5 bases, J shed 1 base, and the junction held 3 bases outside the gene matches. This CDR3 is built from 15 residues. The CDR3 reads CASSPGTGNTGELFF. The CDR3 bases that were read are TGTGCCAGTAGTCCGGGGACAGGGAACACCGGGGAG.

The sample holds a few counts of this clone. The read falls 3 residues short of the CDR3 end, and the missing part is taken from the germline J gene. The chain joins TRBV7-2 to TRBJ1-2; possibly TRBD1 for D (6 bases). Germline V CDR1 and CDR2: SGHTA, FQGNSA. V was clipped by 5 bases and J by 5 bases, with 18 bases between them. CDR3 length: 15 amino acids. The CDR3 here is CASSPADSHGYGYTF. The sequenced CDR3 bases are TGTGCCAGCAGCCCCGCGGACAGTCATGGGTATGGC.

This clone has only a few counts. The CDR3 end lies 3 residues beyond the end of the read and is filled in from the germline J gene. The V and J genes are TRBV7-2 and TRBJ2-5; D call uncertain. The CDR3 is 13 amino acids. The V gene's germline CDR1 is SGHTA and CDR2 FQGNSA. V lost 5 bases and J lost 5, with 12 bases in between. CDR3 region: CASSADGLETQYF. The sequenced CDR3 bases are TGTGCCAGCAGCGCAGACGGGTTGGAGACC.

On this clone itself: The CDR3 end is not reached by the read, which stops 3 residues before it; the germline J gene fills it in. This chain links TRBV19 with TRBJ2-1, with a possible D match to TRBD1 (6 bases). Trimming took off 4 bases at V and 4 bases at J, with 11 bases between the two ends. CDR1 is LNHDA, CDR2 SQIVND, per germline (reference sequence). This CDR3 has 14 residues. The CDR3 DNA, read in part, is TGTGCCAGTAGTACAGGGGTAAGGTACAATGAG. Translated, it gives CASSTGVRYNE. The full-length CDR3 reads as CASSTGVRYNEQFF.

This clone was picked up many times. The missing CDR3 end, 3 residues past where the read stops, is filled in from the germline J gene. The chain uses TRBV30 and TRBJ2-1, with TRBD1 matching 7 bases. Germline loops: CDR1 GTSNPN, CDR2 SVGIG (reference sequence). The V and J ends lost 8 bases and 8 bases, in that order; junction bases with no gene match: 12. This CDR3 region has 13 residues. The CDR3 region is CARETGNWDEQFF. The sequenced part of the CDR3 DNA is TGTGCCAGGGAGACAGGGAATTGGGATGAG.

With regard to this clone: The missing CDR3 end, 3 residues past where the read stops, is filled in from the germline J gene. The genes are TRBV2 and TRBJ2-3; 8 bases line up with TRBD1. CDR1 is SNHLY and CDR2 is FYNNEI in the germline V gene. The CDR3 has 14 amino acids. With V trimmed by 11 bases and J by 4 bases, 11 bases remained unmatched. The chain's CDR3 is CACLGAGGADTQYF. CDR3 DNA, as far as it was read: TGTGCCTGCCTGGGGGCAGGGGGCGCAGATACG.

This clone was picked up a small number of times. The read gets to within 3 residues of the CDR3 end, and the germline J gene fills in the rest. The V call is TRBV5-5, the J call TRBJ2-5; a possible D gene is TRBD1 (6 bases). This CDR3 region has 15 residues. The ends were cut back, 4 bases at V and 3 bases at J, with 16 bases in the middle. Germline V gene lookup returns CDR1 SGHKS and CDR2 YYEKEE (reference sequence). CDR3 in amino acids: CASSPGQSFKETQYF. CDR3 DNA (partial): TGTGCCAGCAGCCCTGGACAGTCTTTTAAAGAGACC.

In this sample, this clone turned up a few times. The sequence runs out 3 residues before the end of the CDR3; the remainder is reconstructed from the germline J gene. The chain uses TRBV7-6 and TRBJ1-2; 11 bases agree with TRBD1. V dropped 5 bases and J dropped 3; count of bases not matched to a gene: 5. CDR3 length equals 15 residues. CDR1 is SGHVS and CDR2 is FNYEAQ in the germline V gene. Incomplete CDR3 DNA: TGTGCCAGCAGCCCCGGACAGGGGGCCGACTATGGC. Its translation: CASSPGQGADYG. The entire CDR3 is CASSPGQGADYGYTF.

This clone was recorded a few times. The CDR3 goes on 3 residues after the read ends, and that part is filled in from the germline J gene. J is TRBJ2-1 and V is TRBV5-1; D call uncertain. The CDR3 totals 11 residues. V gave up 4 bases and J gave up 9 bases, with 8 bases separating them. Germline values: CDR1 SGHRS, CDR2 YFSETQ. The CDR3 bases that were read are TGCGCCAGCAGCATGCTCGGTGAG. It specifies CASSMLGE. The whole CDR3 protein reads CASSMLGEQFF.